These 17 T cell receptor beta chains originate from one sample sequenced in a study of blood T cell repertoires in COVID-19 (dated by TCRdb to about 2020). Preparation of the library involved the immunoSEQ multiplex PCR assay. TCRdb mirrors the immuneACCESS table, restricted to in-frame sequences. Some clones are absent from its copies; in checked studies, under half trace to an unresolved V gene, and the reason for the others is unknown. Counted in this sample were under 500,000 clones; 70% to 90% of them appeared once. The biggest ten clones account for approximately 2% of the sample. Material for sequencing was PBMCs or T cells enriched from blood (not recorded which). The receptors stem from a woman under 30 with acute COVID-19.

This clone has just one count. The chain joins TRBV6-1 to TRBJ2-7; possibly TRBD1 for D (5 bases). Trimming left V 2 bases short and J 7 bases short, with 24 bases between. The germline CDR1 and CDR2 sequences are MNHNS and SASEGT. CDR3 length: 17 amino acids. CDR3 amino acids: CASSETSTGLLLREQYF. The CDR3 DNA reads TGTGCCAGCAGTGAAACGTCCACAGGTTTACTTCTTAGGGAGCAGTACTTC.

The rearrangement uses TRBV6-6 and TRBJ2-3, with TRBD2 matching 8 bases. The V segment lost 6 bases and the J segment 0 bases; nucleotides outside the gene matches: 5. CDR1 and CDR2 from the germline V gene are MNHNY and SVGAGI (reference sequence). CDR3 size: 15 residues. The CDR3 DNA reads as TGTGCCAGCAGGGCCGGGGGGGCCAGCACAGATACGCAGTATTTT. This gives the protein CASRAGGASTDTQYF.

The genes are TRBV18 and TRBJ2-5, with 8 bases lining up with TRBD1. With V trimmed by 2 bases and J by 3 bases, 5 bases remained unmatched. The CDR3 contains 15 residues. Germline assignment: CDR1 KGHSH and CDR2 LQKENI. CDR3 sequence: CASSPSRTGKETQYF. The CDR3 DNA follows: TGTGCCAGCTCACCATCTCGGACAGGGAAAGAGACCCAGTACTTC.

The chain uses TRBV11-2 and TRBJ2-7; 8 positions match TRBD2. The germline gives CDR1 SGHAT, CDR2 FQNNGV. V gave up 5 bases and J gave up 0 bases; unmatched junction bases: 12. CDR3 length equals 17 residues. CDR3 residues: CASSQERAGANSYEQYF. As DNA, the CDR3 is TGTGCCAGCAGCCAAGAACGAGCGGGGGCGAACTCCTACGAGCAGTACTTC.

The chain couples TRBV4-1 to TRBJ2-3, with 7 bases identical to TRBD1. There are 14 residues in the CDR3. Germline CDR1 MGHRA, CDR2 YSYEKL. Trimming at V came to 4 bases and at J to 4 bases, leaving 5 bases not matched to a gene. The CDR3 region has the DNA TGCGCCAGCAGCCTAAATACAGGGGCAGATACGCAGTATTTT. This sequence encodes CASSLNTGADTQYF.

V gene TRBV2 combines with J gene TRBJ1-1, with TRBD1 as a possible D gene (6 bases). The CDR3 spans 15 residues. Looked up from germline, CDR1 is SNHLY and CDR2 is FYNNEI. V was trimmed by 1 base and J by 5 bases, leaving 14 bases between them. In DNA, the CDR3 is TGTGCCAGCAGTGAAGTTAGTACAGGGAAAACTGAAGCTTTCTTT. Translation gives CASSEVSTGKTEAFF.

This chain links TRBV20-1 with TRBJ1-5, with TRBD1 as a possible D gene (5 bases). The length of the CDR3 is 11 residues. Germline CDR1 is DFQATT and CDR2 is SNEGSKA (reference sequence). V lost 2 bases and J lost 14, with 13 bases in between. CDR3 bases: TGCAGTGCTAGAACACTGGACACCGAGCATTTT. Amino acids: CSARTLDTEHF.

V gene TRBV15 combines with J gene TRBJ1-4; D remains ambiguous. The CDR3 has 16 residues. The germline CDR1 and CDR2 sequences are LNHNV and YYDKDF (reference sequence). V was shortened by 4 bases and J by 7 bases, with 19 bases between the two germline ends. The CDR3 spells CATSKDWSLGFEKLFF. In DNA form, the CDR3 reads TGTGCCACCAGCAAGGACTGGAGCCTTGGGTTTGAAAAACTGTTTTTT.

The rearrangement uses TRBV4-1 and TRBJ2-7, with TRBD1 matching 7 bases. The CDR3 spans 15 residues. The V gene's germline CDR1 is MGHRA and CDR2 YSYEKL. V was clipped by 0 bases and J by 3 bases; unmatched bases: 5. In DNA form, the CDR3 reads TGCGCCAGCAGCCAAGAGGCAGGGGGTTACTACGAGCAGTACTTC. Its protein is CASSQEAGGYYEQYF.

This chain links TRBV19 with TRBJ2-7, with TRBD1 matching over 10 bases. J lost 2 bases, V lost 6 bases, and 7 bases had no gene match. This CDR3 comprises 15 residues. In germline, CDR1 is LNHDA, CDR2 SQIVND (reference sequence). CDR3 DNA: TGTGCCAGTAGGAACACCGGGACAGGGGCCTACGAGCAGTACTTC. It encodes CASRNTGTGAYEQYF.

The chain recombines TRBV30 with TRBJ2-7; D is possibly TRBD2 (6 bases). The CDR3 sequence is 14 residues long. V lost 3 bases and J 0 bases, leaving 12 bases between the germline ends. Germline V gives CDR1 GTSNPN, CDR2 SVGIG (reference sequence). CDR3 coding DNA: TGTGCCTGGAGAGGGACTCGAAGCTCCTACGAGCAGTACTTC. It translates to CAWRGTRSSYEQYF.

The J gene is TRBJ1-3, the V gene TRBV7-2; unclear D gene. The CDR3 has 12 residues. Trimming cost V 5 bases and J 6 bases, with 8 bases left between them. The germline gives CDR1 SGHTA, CDR2 FQGNSA. CDR3 sequence reads: CASSRTQNTIYF. DNA for the CDR3: TGTGCCAGCAGCAGAACTCAAAACACCATATATTTT. The variable domain in full, with the rest retrieved from reference TRBV7-2 and TRBJ1-3, is GAGVSQSPSNKVTEKGKDVELRCDPISGHTALYWYRQSLGQGLEFLIYFQGNSAPDKSGLPSDRFSAERTGGSVSTLTIQRTQQEDSAVYLCASSRTQNTIYFGEGSWLTVV.

The J gene is TRBJ1-1, the V gene TRBV2, with D possibly matching TRBD1 (5 bases). The CDR3 consists of 12 residues. V dropped 1 base and J dropped 12 bases, with 12 bases sitting between them. Per the germline V gene, CDR1 is SNHLY and CDR2 is FYNNEI. The CDR3 nucleotides read TGTGCCAGCAGTGAAGGCAGGGTAATTTCTTTCTTT. The encoded protein is CASSEGRVISFF. The full variable domain, its missing parts supplied by reference TRBV2 and TRBJ1-1, is EPEVTQTPSHQVTQMGQEVILRCVPISNHLYFYWYRQILGQKVEFLVSFYNNEISEKSEIFDDQFSVERPDGSNFTLKIRSTKLEDSAMYFCASSEGRVISFFGQGTRLTVV.

The rearrangement uses TRBV5-1 and TRBJ1-5; TRBD1 aligns across 10 bases. Trimming at V came to 4 bases and at J to 5 bases, leaving 9 bases not matched to a gene. The CDR3 length is 16 residues. Germline V lookup: CDR1 SGHRS, CDR2 YFSETQ. This chain's CDR3 is CASSPPDRGGDQPQHF. CDR3 nucleotide sequence: TGCGCCAGCAGCCCACCGGACAGGGGGGGAGATCAGCCCCAGCATTTT.

CDR3 DNA: TGTGCCAGCAGTGACGAGGGAGGGCCTCGGAATGAGCAGTTCTTC. This sequence encodes CASSDEGGPRNEQFF. The chain uses TRBV6-4 and TRBJ2-1; TRBD2 aligns across 7 bases. Germline V lookup: CDR1 MRHNA, CDR2 SNTAGT. The length of the CDR3 is 15 residues. V shed 2 bases, J shed 7 bases, and the junction held 8 bases outside the gene matches.

The V call is TRBV23-1, the J call TRBJ2-7; D is unclear. TRBV23-1 is flagged as an ORF with uncertain function. This CDR3 spans 14 amino acids. Trimming pared 0 bases from V and 2 bases from J, leaving 8 bases between. In DNA, the CDR3 is TGCGCCAGCAGTCAATCGACGGAGCCCTACGAGCAGTACTTC. It translates to CASSQSTEPYEQYF.

This rearrangement joins TRBV12-5 to TRBJ2-2; 9 bases line up with TRBD2. V lost 9 bases and J lost 5; bases outside the gene matches: 4. This CDR3 is 13 amino acids long. The germline CDR1 and CDR2 sequences are LGHNT and FRNRAP. The CDR3 nucleotides are TGTGCTAGCGCCACTAGCGGGACCGGGGAGCTGTTTTTT. This translates into CASATSGTGELFF.